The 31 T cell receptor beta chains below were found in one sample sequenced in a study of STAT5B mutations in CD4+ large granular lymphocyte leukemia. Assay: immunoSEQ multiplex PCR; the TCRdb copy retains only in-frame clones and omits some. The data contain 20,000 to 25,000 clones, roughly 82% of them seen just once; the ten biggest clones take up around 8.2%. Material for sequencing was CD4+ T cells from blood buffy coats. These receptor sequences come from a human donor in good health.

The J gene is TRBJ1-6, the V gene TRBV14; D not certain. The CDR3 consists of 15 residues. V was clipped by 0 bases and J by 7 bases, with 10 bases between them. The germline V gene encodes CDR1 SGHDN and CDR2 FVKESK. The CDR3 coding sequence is TGTGCCAGCAGCCAAGAACCGGGTGGGAATTCACCCCTCCACTTT. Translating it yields CASSQEPGGNSPLHF.

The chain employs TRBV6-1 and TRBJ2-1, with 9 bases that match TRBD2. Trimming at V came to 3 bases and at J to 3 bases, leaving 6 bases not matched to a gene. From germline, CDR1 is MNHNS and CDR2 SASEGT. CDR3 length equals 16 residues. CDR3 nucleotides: TGTGCCAGCAGTGAGTTAGCGGGAGCGGGCTACAATGAGCAGTTCTTC. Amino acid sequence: CASSELAGAGYNEQFF.

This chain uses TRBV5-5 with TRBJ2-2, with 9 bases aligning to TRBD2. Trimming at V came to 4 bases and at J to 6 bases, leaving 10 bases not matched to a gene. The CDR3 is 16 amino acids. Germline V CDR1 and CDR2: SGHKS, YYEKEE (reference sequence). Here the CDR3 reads CASSPRAGGQPGELFF. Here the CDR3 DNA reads TGTGCCAGCAGCCCCCGGGCGGGGGGGCAGCCCGGGGAGCTGTTTTTT. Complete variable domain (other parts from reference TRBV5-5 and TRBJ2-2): DAGVTQSPTHLIKTRGQQVTLRCSPISGHKSVSWYQQVLGQGPQFIFQYYEKEERGRGNFPDRFSARQFPNYSSELNVNALLLGDSALYLCASSPRAGGQPGELFFGEGSRLTVL.

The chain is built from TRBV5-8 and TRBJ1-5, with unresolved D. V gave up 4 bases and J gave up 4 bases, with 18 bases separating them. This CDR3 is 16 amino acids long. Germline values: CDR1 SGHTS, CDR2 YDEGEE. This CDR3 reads CASSPRSGIANQPQHF. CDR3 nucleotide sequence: TGTGCCAGCAGCCCAAGGTCGGGGATAGCAAATCAGCCCCAGCATTTT.

In DNA form, the CDR3 reads TGTGCCAGCAGCGCCGCCGGGACAAGTAATCAGCCCCAGCATTTT. Its translation: CASSAAGTSNQPQHF. The chain employs TRBV2 and TRBJ1-5, with D perhaps TRBD1 (6 bases). In germline, CDR1 is SNHLY, CDR2 FYNNEI. The CDR3 contains 15 residues. V lost 6 bases to trimming and J lost 4 bases, with 16 bases between them. Full variable domain (missing parts from reference TRBV2 and TRBJ1-5): EPEVTQTPSHQVTQMGQEVILRCVPISNHLYFYWYRQILGQKVEFLVSFYNNEISEKSEIFDDQFSVERPDGSNFTLKIRSTKLEDSAMYFCASSAAGTSNQPQHFGDGTRLSIL.

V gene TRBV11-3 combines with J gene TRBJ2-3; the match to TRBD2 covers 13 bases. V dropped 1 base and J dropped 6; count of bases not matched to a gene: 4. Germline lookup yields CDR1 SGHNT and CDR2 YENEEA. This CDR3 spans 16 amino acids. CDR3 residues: CASSLGTSGRVDTQYF. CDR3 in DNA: TGTGCCAGCAGCTTAGGGACTAGCGGGAGAGTGGATACGCAGTATTTT.

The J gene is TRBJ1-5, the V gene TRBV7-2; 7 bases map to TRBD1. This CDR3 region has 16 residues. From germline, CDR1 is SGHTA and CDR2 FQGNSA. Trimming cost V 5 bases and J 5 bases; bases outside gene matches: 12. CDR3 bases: TGTGCCAGCAGCCAACAACACGGGACAGCCTATCAGCCCCAGCATTTT. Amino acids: CASSQQHGTAYQPQHF.

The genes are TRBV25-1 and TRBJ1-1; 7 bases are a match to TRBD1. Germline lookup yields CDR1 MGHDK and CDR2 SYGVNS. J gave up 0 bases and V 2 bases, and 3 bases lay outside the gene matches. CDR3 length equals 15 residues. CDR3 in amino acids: CASSEAGGLNTEAFF. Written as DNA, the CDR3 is TGTGCCAGCAGTGAAGCAGGGGGGTTGAACACTGAAGCTTTCTTT.

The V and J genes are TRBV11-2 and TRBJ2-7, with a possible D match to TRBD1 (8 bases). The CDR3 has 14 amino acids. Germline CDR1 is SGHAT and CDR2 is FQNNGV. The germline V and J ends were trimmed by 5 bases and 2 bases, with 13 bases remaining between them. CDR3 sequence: CASSTGGGTYEQYF. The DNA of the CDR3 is TGTGCCAGCAGCACAGGGGGGGGGACCTACGAGCAGTACTTC.

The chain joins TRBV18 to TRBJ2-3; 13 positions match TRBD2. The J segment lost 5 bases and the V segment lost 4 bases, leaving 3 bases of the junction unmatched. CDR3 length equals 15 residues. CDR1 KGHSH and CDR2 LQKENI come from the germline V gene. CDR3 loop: CASSRTSGGRDTQYF. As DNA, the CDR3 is TGTGCCAGCTCACGGACTAGCGGGGGTAGAGATACGCAGTATTTT.

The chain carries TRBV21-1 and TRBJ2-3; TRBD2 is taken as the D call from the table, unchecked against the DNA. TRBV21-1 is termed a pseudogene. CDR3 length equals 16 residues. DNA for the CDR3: TGTGCCAGCAGCAAAGAACTAGCGGGAGTGCAAGATACGCAGTATTTT. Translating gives CASSKELAGVQDTQYF.

The CDR3 DNA reads TGTGCCTGGGCAACTTGGAGCGAGCAGTACTTC. It codes for CAWATWSEQYF. The chain recombines TRBV30 with TRBJ2-7, with D unresolved. CDR1 GTSNPN and CDR2 SVGIG come from the germline V gene (reference sequence). Trimming removed 5 bases at V and 6 bases at J, with 11 bases between. The CDR3 is 11 amino acids.

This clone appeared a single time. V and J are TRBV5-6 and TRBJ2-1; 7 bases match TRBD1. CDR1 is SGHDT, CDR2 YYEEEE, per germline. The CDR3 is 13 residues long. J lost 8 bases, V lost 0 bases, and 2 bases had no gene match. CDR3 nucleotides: TGTGCCAGCAGCTTGGACAGGGGCCATGAGCAGTTCTTC. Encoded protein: CASSLDRGHEQFF.

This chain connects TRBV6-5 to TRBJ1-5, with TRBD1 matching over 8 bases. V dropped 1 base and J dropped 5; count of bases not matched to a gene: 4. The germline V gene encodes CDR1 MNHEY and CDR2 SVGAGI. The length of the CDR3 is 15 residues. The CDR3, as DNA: TGTGCCAGCAGTTACTTGGACAGGGTAGATCAGCCCCAGCATTTT. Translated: CASSYLDRVDQPQHF.

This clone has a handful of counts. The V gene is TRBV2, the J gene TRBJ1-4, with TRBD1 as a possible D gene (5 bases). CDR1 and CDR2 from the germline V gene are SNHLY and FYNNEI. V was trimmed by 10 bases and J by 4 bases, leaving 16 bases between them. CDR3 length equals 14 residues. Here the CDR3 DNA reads TGTGCCAACCTCCGGGACGGAAATAATGAAAAACTGTTTTTT. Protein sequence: CANLRDGNNEKLFF.

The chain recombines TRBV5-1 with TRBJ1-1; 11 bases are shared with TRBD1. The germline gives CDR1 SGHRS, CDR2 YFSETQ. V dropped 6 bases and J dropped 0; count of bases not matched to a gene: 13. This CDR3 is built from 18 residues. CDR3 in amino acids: CASKGQGVLWDLNTEAFF. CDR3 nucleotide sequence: TGCGCCAGCAAGGGACAGGGGGTTCTCTGGGATTTGAACACTGAAGCTTTCTTT.

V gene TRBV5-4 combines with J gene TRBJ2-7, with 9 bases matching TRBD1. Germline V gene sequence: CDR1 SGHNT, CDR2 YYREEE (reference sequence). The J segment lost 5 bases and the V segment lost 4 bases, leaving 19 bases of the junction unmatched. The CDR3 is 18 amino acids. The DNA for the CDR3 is TGTGCCAGCAGCAGACCGGGACAGGGAAAAGGGGTGGGCGACGAGCAGTACTTC. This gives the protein CASSRPGQGKGVGDEQYF.

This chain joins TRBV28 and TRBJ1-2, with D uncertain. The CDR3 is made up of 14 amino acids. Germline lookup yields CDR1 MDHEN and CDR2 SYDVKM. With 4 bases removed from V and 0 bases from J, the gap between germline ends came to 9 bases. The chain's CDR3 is CASSSPSPNYGYTF. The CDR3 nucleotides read TGTGCCAGCAGTTCACCCAGTCCTAACTATGGCTACACCTTC.

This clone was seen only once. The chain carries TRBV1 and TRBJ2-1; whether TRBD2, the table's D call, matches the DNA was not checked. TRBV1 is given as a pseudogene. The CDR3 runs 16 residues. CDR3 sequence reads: CTSIPGLAGVGNEQFF. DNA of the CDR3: TGCACCAGCATCCCGGGACTAGCGGGAGTGGGAAATGAGCAGTTCTTC.

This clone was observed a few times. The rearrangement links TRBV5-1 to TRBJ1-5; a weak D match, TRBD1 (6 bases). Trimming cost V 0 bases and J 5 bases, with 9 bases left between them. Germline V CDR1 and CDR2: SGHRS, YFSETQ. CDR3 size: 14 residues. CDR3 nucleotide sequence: TGCGCCAGCAGCTTGGAGCCAGGGGATCAGCCCCAGCATTTT. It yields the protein CASSLEPGDQPQHF.

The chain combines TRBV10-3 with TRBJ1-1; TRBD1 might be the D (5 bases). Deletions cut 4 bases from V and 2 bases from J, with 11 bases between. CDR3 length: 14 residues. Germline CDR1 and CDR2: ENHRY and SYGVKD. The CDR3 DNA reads TGTGCCATCAGTGTGGAGGGGAGTAACACTGAAGCTTTCTTT. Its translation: CAISVEGSNTEAFF.

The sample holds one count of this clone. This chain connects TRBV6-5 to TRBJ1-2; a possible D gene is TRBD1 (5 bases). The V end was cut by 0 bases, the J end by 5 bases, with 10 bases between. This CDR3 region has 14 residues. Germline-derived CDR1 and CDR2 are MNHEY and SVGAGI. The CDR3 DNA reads TGTGCCAGCAGTTACTCATCCGGGGGTTATGGCTACACCTTC. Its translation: CASSYSSGGYGYTF.

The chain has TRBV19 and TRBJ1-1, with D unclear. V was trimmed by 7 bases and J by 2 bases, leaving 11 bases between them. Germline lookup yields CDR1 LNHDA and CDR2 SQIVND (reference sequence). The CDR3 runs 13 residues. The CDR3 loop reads CASKQNRNTEAFF. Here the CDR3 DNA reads TGTGCCAGTAAGCAGAATAGAAACACTGAAGCTTTCTTT.

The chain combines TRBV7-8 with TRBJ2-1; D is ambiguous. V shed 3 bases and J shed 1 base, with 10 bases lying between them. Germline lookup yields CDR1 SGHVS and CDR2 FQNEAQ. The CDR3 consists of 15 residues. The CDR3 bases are TGTGCCAGCAGCTTGGACGCGGCTTCCTACAATGAGCAGTTCTTC. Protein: CASSLDAASYNEQFF.

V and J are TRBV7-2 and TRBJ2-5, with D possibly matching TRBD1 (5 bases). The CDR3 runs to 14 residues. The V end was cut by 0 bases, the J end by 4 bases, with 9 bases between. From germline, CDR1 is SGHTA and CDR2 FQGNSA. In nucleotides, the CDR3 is TGTGCCAGCAGCTTAGCGGGGCAGGGAGAGACCCAGTACTTC. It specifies CASSLAGQGETQYF.

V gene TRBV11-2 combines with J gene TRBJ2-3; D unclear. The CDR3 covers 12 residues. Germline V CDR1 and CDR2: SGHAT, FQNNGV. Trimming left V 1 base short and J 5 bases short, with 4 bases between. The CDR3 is CASSLALDTQYF. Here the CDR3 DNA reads TGTGCCAGCAGCTTAGCCCTAGATACGCAGTATTTT.

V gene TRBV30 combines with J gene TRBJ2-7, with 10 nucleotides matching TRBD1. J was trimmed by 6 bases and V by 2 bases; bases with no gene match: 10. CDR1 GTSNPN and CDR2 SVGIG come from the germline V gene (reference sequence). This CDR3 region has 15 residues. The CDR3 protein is CAWSFPGTGASEQYF. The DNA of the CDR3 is TGTGCCTGGAGTTTTCCCGGGACAGGGGCCAGCGAGCAGTACTTC.

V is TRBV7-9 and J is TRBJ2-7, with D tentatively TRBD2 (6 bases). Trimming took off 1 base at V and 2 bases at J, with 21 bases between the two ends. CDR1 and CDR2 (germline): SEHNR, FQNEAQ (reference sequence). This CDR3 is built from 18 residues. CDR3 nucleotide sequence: TGTGCCAGCAGCTTAGTTGCCAGCCTACGGCGGGGTACCTACGAGCAGTACTTC. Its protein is CASSLVASLRRGTYEQYF.

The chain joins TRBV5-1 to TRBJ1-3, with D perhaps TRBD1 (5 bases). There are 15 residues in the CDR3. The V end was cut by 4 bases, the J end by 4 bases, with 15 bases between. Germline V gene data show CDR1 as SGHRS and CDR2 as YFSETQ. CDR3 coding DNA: TGCGCCAGCAGCCCGGGGGGTCTCCTCGGAAACACCATATATTTT. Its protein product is CASSPGGLLGNTIYF.

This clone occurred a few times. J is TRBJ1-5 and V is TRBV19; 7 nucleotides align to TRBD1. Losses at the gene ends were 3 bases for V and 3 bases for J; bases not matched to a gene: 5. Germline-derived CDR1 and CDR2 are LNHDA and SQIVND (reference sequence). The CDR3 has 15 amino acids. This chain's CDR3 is CASSIDRVNNQPQHF. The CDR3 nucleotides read TGTGCCAGTAGTATCGACAGGGTTAACAATCAGCCCCAGCATTTT.

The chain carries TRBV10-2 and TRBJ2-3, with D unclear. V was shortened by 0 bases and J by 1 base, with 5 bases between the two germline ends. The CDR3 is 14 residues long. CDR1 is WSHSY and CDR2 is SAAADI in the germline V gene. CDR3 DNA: TGCGCCAGCAGTGAGTCGCTGGGCACAGATACGCAGTATTTT. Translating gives CASSESLGTDTQYF.